Listed here are 11 T cell receptor beta chains from one sample, sequenced in a study of blood T cell repertoires in COVID-19. Sequencing was performed with immunoSEQ multiplex PCR; in TCRdb, only in-frame clones are kept and a portion is missing. The data show approximately 90,000 clones, about 89% seen once. Material: peripheral blood. These receptors were obtained from a human donor with acute or convalescent COVID-19. The donor label of this sample is uncertain.

This clone appeared a single time. V gene TRBV18 combines with J gene TRBJ2-7, with 12 bases that match TRBD2. V was pared by 2 bases and J by 2 bases, with 7 bases of the junction left unmatched. The germline gives CDR1 KGHSH, CDR2 LQKENI. This CDR3 spans 17 amino acids. In DNA form, the CDR3 reads TGTGCCAGCTCACCAAGGAACGGACTAGCGGGGACCTACGAGCAGTACTTC. Amino acid sequence: CASSPRNGLAGTYEQYF.

This chain connects TRBV18 to TRBJ1-4; D is ambiguous. There are 14 residues in the CDR3. V lost 4 bases and J lost 6, with 12 bases in between. In germline, CDR1 is KGHSH, CDR2 LQKENI. The DNA of the CDR3 is TGTGCCAGCTCACTCTATTCGGCGGATGAAAAACTGTTTTTT. Translated, it gives CASSLYSADEKLFF.

The V call is TRBV6-5, the J call TRBJ1-1, with a tentative D call TRBD1 (5 bases). The CDR3 has 12 residues. The germline CDR1 and CDR2 sequences are MNHEY and SVGAGI. Trimming removed 8 bases from V and 1 base from J, with 8 bases in between. The CDR3 DNA reads TGTGCCAGCGCCCAGGGGAACACTGAAGCTTTCTTT. Translated, it gives CASAQGNTEAFF.

The rearrangement uses TRBV23-1 and TRBJ2-1, with D unresolved. TRBV23-1 is noted as an ORF with a role that remains uncertain. V lost 4 bases, J lost 4 bases, and 2 bases lay in between. This CDR3 has 11 amino acids. CDR3 protein: CASSPYNEQFF. The DNA of the CDR3 is TGCGCCAGCAGTCCGTACAATGAGCAGTTCTTC.

The J gene is TRBJ1-2, the V gene TRBV7-2, with D possibly matching TRBD1 (6 bases). The V gene's germline CDR1 is SGHTA and CDR2 FQGNSA. CDR3 length equals 14 residues. Trimming stripped 5 bases from V and 3 bases from J, with 13 bases between. The DNA of the CDR3 is TGTGCCAGCAGCCCGCCGGGACAACACTATGGCTACACCTTC. It translates to CASSPPGQHYGYTF.

The chain is built from TRBV30 and TRBJ1-1; 10 nucleotides line up with TRBD1. CDR3 size: 14 residues. Germline-derived CDR1 and CDR2 are GTSNPN and SVGIG (reference sequence). V lost 5 bases to trimming and J lost 6 bases; unmatched junction nucleotides: 9. Here the CDR3 DNA reads TGTGCCTGGCACCCCGGGACAGGGGTTTCTGAAGCTTTCTTT. Translation gives CAWHPGTGVSEAFF. Filled out from reference TRBV30 and TRBJ1-1, the complete variable domain reads SQTIHQWPATLVQPVGSPLSLECTVEGTSNPNLYWYRQAAGRGLQLLFYSVGIGQISSEVPQNLSASRPQDRQFILSSKKLLLSDSGFYLCAWHPGTGVSEAFFGQGTRLTVV.

This chain uses TRBV4-3 with TRBJ2-3; 9 bases are a match to TRBD2. V gave up 1 base and J gave up 1 base; unmatched junction bases: 3. The CDR3 has 16 amino acids. Germline CDR1 is LGHNA and CDR2 is YSLEER. The CDR3 is CASSQAASGGTDTQYF. The DNA of the CDR3 is TGCGCCAGCAGCCAAGCTGCTAGCGGGGGCACAGATACGCAGTATTTT.

J is TRBJ1-3 and V is TRBV11-2; TRBD1 matches at 8 bases. CDR3 length: 14 amino acids. Trimming at V came to 6 bases and at J to 2 bases, leaving 3 bases not matched to a gene. The V gene's germline CDR1 is SGHAT and CDR2 FQNNGV. CDR3 loop: CASRPTGAGNTIYF. Here the CDR3 DNA reads TGTGCCAGCAGACCGACAGGGGCTGGAAACACCATATATTTT.

This sequence joins TRBV13 and TRBJ1-1; D not resolved. The CDR3 extends over 13 amino acids. CDR1 and CDR2 from the germline V gene are PRHDT and FYEKMQ (reference sequence). The ends were cut back, 4 bases at V and 0 bases at J, with 6 bases in the middle. The CDR3 here is CASSSSLNTEAFF. The CDR3 nucleotides read TGTGCCAGCAGCTCCTCCCTGAACACTGAAGCTTTCTTT.

V gene TRBV15 combines with J gene TRBJ2-2, with a tentative D call TRBD2 (7 bases). This CDR3 comprises 17 residues. V lost 3 bases and J lost 4, with 18 bases in between. Germline lookup yields CDR1 LNHNV and CDR2 YYDKDF (reference sequence). Here the CDR3 DNA reads TGTGCCACCAGCAGGGATAATAGGGGGGGCCCCACCGGGGAGCTGTTTTTT. Amino acids: CATSRDNRGGPTGELFF.

The chain combines TRBV19 with TRBJ2-5, with 9 bases matching TRBD1. CDR1 and CDR2 from the germline V gene are LNHDA and SQIVND (reference sequence). The V segment lost 5 bases and the J segment 2 bases; nucleotides outside the gene matches: 9. The CDR3 is 16 residues long. CDR3 in DNA: TGTGCCAGTAGTCGGAGAAAGGGACAGGGACAAGAGACCCAGTACTTC. It codes for CASSRRKGQGQETQYF.